This is a list of T cell receptor beta chains from one sample in a study of OX40 agonist ivuxolimab in advanced cancers. Sequencing was performed with immunoSEQ multiplex PCR; in TCRdb, only in-frame clones are kept and a portion is missing. This sample carries under 20,000 clones, approximately 80% of them seen once, and the ten largest clones take approximately 15%. This material consisted of CD4+ or CD8+ T cells sorted from blood, taken in a trial of the OX40 agonist ivuxolimab. These receptors were obtained from an adult with an advanced solid tumor such as melanoma, head and neck, liver or kidney cancer. Each CDR3 is given with its conserved first and last residue. A D gene is named only where the DNA matches it firmly. Size is stated for part of the rows, as once, few or many counts, or as a class when the clone is expanded.

clone size: .
D gene: .
J gene: TRBJ2-5
V gene: TRBV7-3
CDR3 length: 12
CDR3 DNA: TGTGCCAGCAGCCCGAATGAAGAGACCCAGTACTTC
CDR3 protein: CASSPNEETQYF

clone size: .
D gene: .
J gene: TRBJ1-5
V gene: TRBV19
CDR3 length: 15
CDR3 DNA: TGTGCCAGTAGTATATCAAGAGATAGCAATCAGCCCCAGCATTTT
CDR3 protein: CASSISRDSNQPQHF

clone size: .
D gene: .
J gene: TRBJ1-1
V gene: TRBV6-5
CDR3 length: 14
CDR3 DNA: TGTGCCAGCAGCGCGATGGTGCGGAACACTGAAGCTTTCTTT
CDR3 protein: CASSAMVRNTEAFF

clone size: .
D gene: .
J gene: TRBJ2-5
V gene: TRBV6-5
CDR3 length: 14
CDR3 DNA: TGTGCCAGCAGTCGGGACCCTTACGGAGGGACCCAGTACTTC
CDR3 protein: CASSRDPYGGTQYF

clone size: .
D gene: .
J gene: TRBJ2-1
V gene: TRBV5-4
CDR3 length: 16
CDR3 DNA: TGTGCCAGCAGCTTGGGGGCGGGGAGCTCCTACAATGAGCAGTTCTTC
CDR3 protein: CASSLGAGSSYNEQFF

clone size: .
D gene: TRBD1
J gene: TRBJ1-2
V gene: TRBV5-4
CDR3 length: 14
CDR3 DNA: TGTGCCAGCAGCCATTTAACAGGGGGCTTGGGCTACACCTTC
CDR3 protein: CASSHLTGGLGYTF

clone size: .
D gene: .
J gene: TRBJ1-2
V gene: TRBV11-1
CDR3 length: 13
CDR3 DNA: TGTGCCAGCAGCTTGAACAGTAACTATGGCTACACCTTC
CDR3 protein: CASSLNSNYGYTF

clone size: .
D gene: .
J gene: TRBJ2-3
V gene: TRBV18
CDR3 length: 12
CDR3 DNA: TGTGCCAGCTCACCACCGGAGAATACGCAGTATTTT
CDR3 protein: CASSPPENTQYF

clone size: .
D gene: .
J gene: TRBJ1-1
V gene: TRBV28
CDR3 length: 14
CDR3 DNA: TGTGCCAGTGCGGTCGGGGCGATGAACACTGAAGCTTTCTTT
CDR3 protein: CASAVGAMNTEAFF

clone size: .
D gene: .
J gene: TRBJ2-3
V gene: TRBV4-2
CDR3 length: 15
CDR3 DNA: TGTGCCAGCAGCCAAGTTTTTCCGAGCACAGATACGCAGTATTTT
CDR3 protein: CASSQVFPSTDTQYF

clone size: few
D gene: .
J gene: TRBJ2-7
V gene: TRBV6-1
CDR3 length: 14
CDR3 DNA: TGTGCCAGCAGTGACGGGGTTGGGCCCTACGAGCAGTACTTC
CDR3 protein: CASSDGVGPYEQYF

clone size: once
D gene: TRBD1
J gene: TRBJ1-2
V gene: TRBV7-9
CDR3 length: 16
CDR3 DNA: TGTGCCAGCAGCCAACACGGACAGGGGAGAGTAAAGGGCTACACCTTC
CDR3 protein: CASSQHGQGRVKGYTF

clone size: .
D gene: TRBD1
J gene: TRBJ2-7
V gene: TRBV15
CDR3 length: 15
CDR3 DNA: TGTGCCACCAAAGTCGACAGGGCGAGCTCCTACGAGCAGTACTTC
CDR3 protein: CATKVDRASSYEQYF

clone size: .
D gene: TRBD2
J gene: TRBJ2-5
V gene: TRBV5-1
CDR3 length: 14
CDR3 DNA: TGCGCCAGCAGCACCGGGGGGTTCCAAGAGACCCAGTACTTC
CDR3 protein: CASSTGGFQETQYF

clone size: .
D gene: TRBD1
J gene: TRBJ1-4
V gene: TRBV25-1
CDR3 length: 14
CDR3 DNA: TGTGCCAGCAGCGTTCGACAGGGAAGGGAAAAACTGTTTTTT
CDR3 protein: CASSVRQGREKLFF

clone size: .
D gene: .
J gene: TRBJ2-1
V gene: TRBV5-1
CDR3 length: 14
CDR3 DNA: TGCGCCAGCAGTCGTCAGGAGTCCTACAATGAGCAGTTCTTC
CDR3 protein: CASSRQESYNEQFF

clone size: .
D gene: .
J gene: TRBJ2-2
V gene: TRBV10-3
CDR3 length: 16
CDR3 DNA: TGTGCCAGCCAAGATCCGGACAACTCGAACACCGGGGAGCTGTTTTTT
CDR3 protein: CASQDPDNSNTGELFF

clone size: .
D gene: .
J gene: TRBJ1-5
V gene: TRBV6-6
CDR3 length: 11
CDR3 DNA: TGTGCCAGCGGGGGCAATCAGCCCCAGCATTTT
CDR3 protein: CASGGNQPQHF

clone size: .
D gene: TRBD1
J gene: TRBJ1-1
V gene: TRBV25-1
CDR3 length: 14
CDR3 DNA: TGTGCCAGCAGTGAAAGGGGGCGGAACACTGAAGCTTTCTTT
CDR3 protein: CASSERGRNTEAFF

clone size: .
D gene: TRBD1
J gene: TRBJ2-5
V gene: TRBV19
CDR3 length: 14
CDR3 DNA: TGTGCCAGTAGTAGACAGACAGGGCACGAGACCCAGTACTTC
CDR3 protein: CASSRQTGHETQYF

clone size: few
D gene: .
J gene: TRBJ2-1
V gene: TRBV15
CDR3 length: 12
CDR3 DNA: TGTGCCACCAGCAGAGTCCCTGGAGAGCAGTTCTTC
CDR3 protein: CATSRVPGEQFF

clone size: .
D gene: TRBD1
J gene: TRBJ2-2
V gene: TRBV18
CDR3 length: 16
CDR3 DNA: TGTGCCAGCTCACCACCAGGACAGGGGAGAACCGGGGAGCTGTTTTTT
CDR3 protein: CASSPPGQGRTGELFF

clone size: .
D gene: .
J gene: TRBJ1-2
V gene: TRBV5-4
CDR3 length: 16
CDR3 DNA: TGTGCCAGCAGCTTGGCAGGTTTGGGGGTGGGCTATGGCTACACCTTC
CDR3 protein: CASSLAGLGVGYGYTF

clone size: .
D gene: .
J gene: TRBJ2-3
V gene: TRBV19
CDR3 length: 12
CDR3 DNA: TGTGCCAGTAGTACAGGGCTAAATACGCAGTATTTT
CDR3 protein: CASSTGLNTQYF

clone size: .
D gene: .
J gene: TRBJ1-2
V gene: TRBV15
CDR3 length: 15
CDR3 DNA: TGTGCCACCAGCAGATCAGACAGGAACAACTATGGCTACACCTTC
CDR3 protein: CATSRSDRNNYGYTF

clone size: once
D gene: TRBD2
J gene: TRBJ2-3
V gene: TRBV30
CDR3 length: 15
CDR3 DNA: TGTGCCTGGAGTGTACCTAGCGGGTCTTCCTATACGCAGTATTTT
CDR3 protein: CAWSVPSGSSYTQYF

clone size: .
D gene: TRBD1
J gene: TRBJ1-4
V gene: TRBV18
CDR3 length: 15
CDR3 DNA: TGTGCCAGCTCACCTCGGACAGGGGGCGAGGAAAAACTGTTTTTT
CDR3 protein: CASSPRTGGEEKLFF

clone size: few
D gene: .
J gene: TRBJ2-1
V gene: TRBV7-6
CDR3 length: 13
CDR3 DNA: TGTGCCAGCAGCTTAGTTATACGCGGGGTCTGGGTCTTC
CDR3 protein: CASSLVIRGVWVF

clone size: few
D gene: .
J gene: TRBJ2-5
V gene: TRBV9
CDR3 length: 14
CDR3 DNA: TGTGCCAGCAGCATCACAGGGAGACGAGAGACCCAGTACTTC
CDR3 protein: CASSITGRRETQYF

clone size: .
D gene: TRBD2
J gene: TRBJ2-7
V gene: TRBV5-6
CDR3 length: 19
CDR3 DNA: TGTGCCAGCAGCTTAATCACCGGGACTAGCGCGCCTCGGTCCTACGAGCAGTACTTC
CDR3 protein: CASSLITGTSAPRSYEQYF

clone size: .
D gene: .
J gene: TRBJ1-1
V gene: TRBV29-1
CDR3 length: 11
CDR3 DNA: TGCAGCGTTCGGGTTGGCACTGAAGCTTTCTTT
CDR3 protein: CSVRVGTEAFF

clone size: .
D gene: TRBD2
J gene: TRBJ2-5
V gene: TRBV14
CDR3 length: 15
CDR3 DNA: TGTGCCAGCAGCCAAGATTTGGGGGGGCAAGAGACCCAGTACTTC
CDR3 protein: CASSQDLGGQETQYF

clone size: .
D gene: TRBD1
J gene: TRBJ2-7
V gene: TRBV20-1
CDR3 length: 11
CDR3 DNA: TGCAGTGGGAACAGGGGGTACGAGCAGTACTTC
CDR3 protein: CSGNRGYEQYF

clone size: .
D gene: .
J gene: TRBJ2-7
V gene: TRBV19
CDR3 length: 14
CDR3 DNA: TGTGCCAGTAGTAGGGACGGACACTCCTACGAGCAGTACTTC
CDR3 protein: CASSRDGHSYEQYF

clone size: .
D gene: .
J gene: TRBJ2-7
V gene: TRBV6-5
CDR3 length: 14
CDR3 DNA: TGTGCCAGCAGCTCGACAGTAAGCTCCTACGAGCAGTACTTC
CDR3 protein: CASSSTVSSYEQYF

clone size: .
D gene: .
J gene: TRBJ1-2
V gene: TRBV4-2
CDR3 length: 16
CDR3 DNA: TGTGCCAGCAGCCAAGAATTATCGGCTGAGAACTATGGCTACACCTTC
CDR3 protein: CASSQELSAENYGYTF

clone size: .
D gene: .
J gene: TRBJ2-1
V gene: TRBV7-2
CDR3 length: 14
CDR3 DNA: TGTGCCAGCAGCCCGGCCGGGGACTACAATGAGCAGTTCTTC
CDR3 protein: CASSPAGDYNEQFF

clone size: once
D gene: TRBD1
J gene: TRBJ1-2
V gene: TRBV25-1
CDR3 length: 15
CDR3 DNA: TGTGCCAGCTCCCGCCTGACAGGGGGCTTGGAGGGCTACACCTTC
CDR3 protein: CASSRLTGGLEGYTF

clone size: medium-sized
D gene: TRBD1
J gene: TRBJ1-1
V gene: TRBV5-4
CDR3 length: 13
CDR3 DNA: TGTGCCAGCAGCCACCGGGACAGGACTGAAGCTTTCTTT
CDR3 protein: CASSHRDRTEAFF

clone size: .
D gene: .
J gene: TRBJ2-6
V gene: TRBV7-8
CDR3 length: 19
CDR3 DNA: TGTGCCAGCAGCTTAAAGGCCTCGGGATGGGGAACTGGGGCCAACGTCCTGACTTTC
CDR3 protein: CASSLKASGWGTGANVLTF

clone size: .
D gene: .
J gene: TRBJ1-4
V gene: TRBV6-1
CDR3 length: 14
CDR3 DNA: TGTGCCAGCAGTGAAGAATGGGGGGGTGAAAAACTGTTTTTT
CDR3 protein: CASSEEWGGEKLFF

clone size: .
D gene: TRBD1
J gene: TRBJ1-5
V gene: TRBV28
CDR3 length: 16
CDR3 DNA: TGTGCCAGCAGTCCGGGGGGACAGAGGGGCCGAGGGCCCCAGCATTTT
CDR3 protein: CASSPGGQRGRGPQHF

clone size: once
D gene: TRBD1
J gene: TRBJ2-7
V gene: TRBV19
CDR3 length: 15
CDR3 DNA: TGTGCCAGTAGGCGTCCCGGACAGGGGGCTGGCGAGCAGTACTTC
CDR3 protein: CASRRPGQGAGEQYF

clone size: .
D gene: TRBD2
J gene: TRBJ2-7
V gene: TRBV5-6
CDR3 length: 16
CDR3 DNA: TGTGCCAGCAGCTTGTGGGGCGGGAGTAGCCCTGCCGAGCAGTACTTC
CDR3 protein: CASSLWGGSSPAEQYF

clone size: .
D gene: .
J gene: TRBJ1-4
V gene: TRBV7-9
CDR3 length: 15
CDR3 DNA: TGTGCCAGCAGCTTACTGGGAGTATTGAATGAAAAACTGTTTTTT
CDR3 protein: CASSLLGVLNEKLFF

clone size: .
D gene: .
J gene: TRBJ2-7
V gene: TRBV18
CDR3 length: 13
CDR3 DNA: TGTGCCAGCTCACCCAGGGGACTCTACGAGCAGTACTTC
CDR3 protein: CASSPRGLYEQYF

clone size: .
D gene: .
J gene: TRBJ2-5
V gene: TRBV9
CDR3 length: 19
CDR3 DNA: TGTGCCAGCAGCGCCAATCTAGACCCGGGACTCACCGACGAAGAGACCCAGTACTTC
CDR3 protein: CASSANLDPGLTDEETQYF

clone size: few
D gene: TRBD1
J gene: TRBJ1-2
V gene: TRBV19
CDR3 length: 15
CDR3 DNA: TGTGCCACCAAGCCGGAGACAGGGGAATCTGATGGCTACACCTTC
CDR3 protein: CATKPETGESDGYTF

clone size: .
D gene: .
J gene: TRBJ2-5
V gene: TRBV10-3
CDR3 length: 13
CDR3 DNA: TGTGCCATCAGTGGGTCCCCAGGAGAGACCCAGTACTTC
CDR3 protein: CAISGSPGETQYF

clone size: .
D gene: TRBD2
J gene: TRBJ2-1
V gene: TRBV15
CDR3 length: 15
CDR3 DNA: TGTGCCACCAGCAGAGTGGGGGGGTTCTACAATGAGCAGTTCTTC
CDR3 protein: CATSRVGGFYNEQFF

clone size: .
D gene: .
J gene: TRBJ2-1
V gene: TRBV5-6
CDR3 length: 15
CDR3 DNA: TGTGCCAGCAGCCCGCCAGGATCCGGCTACAATGAGCAGTTCTTC
CDR3 protein: CASSPPGSGYNEQFF

clone size: .
D gene: TRBD2
J gene: TRBJ2-5
V gene: TRBV27
CDR3 length: 17
CDR3 DNA: TGTGCCAGCAGTGGAGGACTAGCGGGAGGGCTGTGGGAGACCCAGTACTTC
CDR3 protein: CASSGGLAGGLWETQYF

clone size: .
D gene: .
J gene: TRBJ2-7
V gene: TRBV5-1
CDR3 length: 12
CDR3 DNA: TGCGCCAGCAGCCCTAGAGGCGGACGCCAGTACTTC
CDR3 protein: CASSPRGGRQYF

clone size: few
D gene: .
J gene: TRBJ1-4
V gene: TRBV5-1
CDR3 length: 15
CDR3 DNA: TGCGCCAGCAGCTTGTTAAGTGGAGAAAATGAAAAACTGTTTTTT
CDR3 protein: CASSLLSGENEKLFF

clone size: .
D gene: TRBD2
J gene: TRBJ2-5
V gene: TRBV5-4
CDR3 length: 18
CDR3 DNA: TGTGCCAGCAGCTTGGATGTCCCGGGACTAGCTGGGGAAGAGACCCAGTACTTC
CDR3 protein: CASSLDVPGLAGEETQYF

clone size: .
D gene: .
J gene: TRBJ1-6
V gene: TRBV5-1
CDR3 length: 12
CDR3 DNA: TGCGCCGGCAGCTTGGAAGAGTCACCCCTCCACTTT
CDR3 protein: CAGSLEESPLHF

clone size: .
D gene: .
J gene: TRBJ1-2
V gene: TRBV29-1
CDR3 length: 11
CDR3 DNA: TGCAGCGTTGAATATGGGGATGGCTACACCTTC
CDR3 protein: CSVEYGDGYTF

clone size: .
D gene: .
J gene: TRBJ2-7
V gene: TRBV7-9
CDR3 length: 16
CDR3 DNA: TGTGCCAGCAGTTTCCGTGGGGGTCCTCAAGGCAACGAGCAGTACTTC
CDR3 protein: CASSFRGGPQGNEQYF

clone size: .
D gene: .
J gene: TRBJ1-1
V gene: TRBV14
CDR3 length: 16
CDR3 DNA: TGTGCCAGCAGCTCCCGACACGACAGGCAGAACACTGAAGCTTTCTTT
CDR3 protein: CASSSRHDRQNTEAFF